This TCR beta chain was sequenced in a study of shared clonotypes between healthy human individuals. Study-wide results and caveats: Blood was the only sampled material, and tissue repertoires likely differ.

For this clone: No antigen is known for it.

The CDR3 contains 13 residues. Trimming removed 5 bases at V and 10 bases at J, with 15 bases between. Germline values: CDR1 SEHNR, CDR2 FQNEAQ (reference sequence). This table comes from immunoSEQ multiplex PCR, and its TCRdb copy is limited to in-frame clones, with some not included. The sample has 2 million or so clones, about 95% seen once. Material: naive CD4+ T cells sorted from blood. Sample subset: CD45RA+ positively selected. This clonotype originated in a young man in good health. This chain uses TRBV7-9 with TRBJ1-5, with D uncertain. The CDR3 bases are TGTGCCAGCAGCCGTTATAGGAAGGAACCCCAGCATTTT. Protein product: CASSRYRKEPQHF. The full variable domain, its missing parts supplied by reference TRBV7-9 and TRBJ1-5, is DTGVSQNPRHKITKRGQNVTFRCDPISEHNRLYWYRQTLGQGPEFLTYFQNEAQLEKSRLLSDRFSAERPKGSFSTLEIQRTEQGDSAMYLCASSRYRKEPQHFGDGTRLSIL.